This T cell receptor (beta chain) was profiled in a study of cytomegalovirus exposure and HLA in healthy donors. The length of the CDR3 is 12 residues. This clone has only a few counts. As yet, its antigen is unknown. The primer mix had 60 Vbeta and 13 Jbeta primers. Sequencing used immunoSEQ multiplex PCR; TCRdb keeps in-frame clones, though not all of them. The sample lists about 190,000 clones, roughly 80% occurring once. Though nominally healthy at sampling, donors likely had unrecorded immune exposures. Study-level results: In a later analysis, compared with equally common non-associated chains, HLA-associated beta chains were more expanded.

The chain couples TRBV21-1 to TRBJ1-2; no check of the table's D call, TRBD1, against the DNA was made. TRBV21-1 is given as a pseudogene. The sequencing sample was made of PBMCs. The TCR was taken from a woman aged 18-29 years in good health and CMV-seronegative. CDR3 bases: TGTGCCAGCAGCAAAGGGCAGTATGGCTACACCTTC. Residues: CASSKGQYGYTF.